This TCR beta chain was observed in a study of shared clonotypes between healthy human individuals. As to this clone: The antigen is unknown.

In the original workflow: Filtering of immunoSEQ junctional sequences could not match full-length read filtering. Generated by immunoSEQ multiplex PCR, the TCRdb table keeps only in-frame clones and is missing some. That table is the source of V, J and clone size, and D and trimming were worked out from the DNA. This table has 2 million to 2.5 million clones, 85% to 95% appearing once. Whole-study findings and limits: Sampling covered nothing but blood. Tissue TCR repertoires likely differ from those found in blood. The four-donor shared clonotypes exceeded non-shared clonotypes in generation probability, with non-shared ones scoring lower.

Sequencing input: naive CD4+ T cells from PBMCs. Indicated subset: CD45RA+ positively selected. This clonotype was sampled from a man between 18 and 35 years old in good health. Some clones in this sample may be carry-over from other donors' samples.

CDR3 bases: TGCGCCAGCAGCTTGGCCGATGGGTGGGAGCAGTACTTC. Translating gives CASSLADGWEQYF. The J gene is TRBJ2-7, the V gene TRBV5-1; D unclear. Per germline, CDR1 SGHRS and CDR2 YFSETQ. Trimming shortened V by 0 bases and J by 7 bases, and 11 bases separated the two germline ends. There are 13 residues in the CDR3.